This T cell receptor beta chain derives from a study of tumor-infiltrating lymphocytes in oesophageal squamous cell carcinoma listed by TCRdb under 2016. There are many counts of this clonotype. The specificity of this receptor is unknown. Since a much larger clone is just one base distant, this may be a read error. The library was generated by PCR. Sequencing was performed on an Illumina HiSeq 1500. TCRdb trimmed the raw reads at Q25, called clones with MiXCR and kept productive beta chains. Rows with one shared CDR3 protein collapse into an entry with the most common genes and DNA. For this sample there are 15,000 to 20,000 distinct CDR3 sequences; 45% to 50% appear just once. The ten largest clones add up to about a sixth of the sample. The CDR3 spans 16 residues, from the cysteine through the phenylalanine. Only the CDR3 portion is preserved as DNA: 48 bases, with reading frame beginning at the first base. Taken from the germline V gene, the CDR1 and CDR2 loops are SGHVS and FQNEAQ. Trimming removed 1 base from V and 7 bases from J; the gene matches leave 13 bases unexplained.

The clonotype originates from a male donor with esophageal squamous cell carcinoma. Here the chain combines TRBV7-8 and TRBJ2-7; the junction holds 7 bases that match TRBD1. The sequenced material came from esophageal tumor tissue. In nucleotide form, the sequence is TGTGCCAGCAGCTTAGAAACCGGGACAGCCTACAATGAGCAGTACTTC. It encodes CASSLETGTAYNEQYF.